The rows below give T cell receptor beta chains drawn from one sample of a study of T-cell memory formation after mild COVID-19. From the 5' RACE reads, TCRdb called clonotypes with MiXCR, one entry per CDR3 protein. The sample shows 360,000 or so distinct CDR3 sequences, 25% to 30% of them seen only once. The sequenced sample consisted of PBMCs or a T cell subset sorted from them (not recorded which). These receptors were taken from an adult woman who had mild COVID-19 (a few samples of this study predate the infection). Cell type and time point are not known. CDR3s include the opening cysteine and the closing phenylalanine or tryptophan. D genes are given only for firm matches. Only part of the rows carry a size: once, few, many, or a class if the clone is expanded.

>NA|TRBJ1-2|13|NA|TRBV30
CAWSGQFWDGYTF
TGTGCCTGGAGTGGGCAGTTTTGGGATGGCTACACCTTC
>NA|TRBJ1-5|19|few|TRBV4-1
CASSQVPGRWVMGNQPQHF
TGCGCCAGCAGCCAAGTCCCTGGCAGGTGGGTTATGGGCAATCAGCCCCAGCATTTT
>NA|TRBJ2-7|13|few|TRBV20-1
CSARKRPTYEQYF
TGCAGTGCTAGAAAAAGACCTACCTACGAGCAGTACTTC
>NA|TRBJ2-3|13|NA|TRBV21-1
CASSWTSADTQYF
TGTGCCAGCAGCTGGACTAGCGCAGATACGCAGTATTTT
>NA|TRBJ2-7|14|NA|TRBV2
CASDSAPEGLEQYF
TGTGCCAGCGATTCCGCTCCAGAAGGGTTGGAGCAGTACTTC
>NA|TRBJ2-1|13|many|TRBV7-2
CASSLGTEREQFF
TGTGCCAGCAGCTTAGGTACAGAACGCGAGCAGTTCTTC
>NA|TRBJ1-2|17|NA|TRBV24-1
CATSDARRGDRPYGYTF
TGTGCCACCAGTGATGCCCGCCGGGGGGACCGACCCTATGGCTACACCTTC
>NA|TRBJ2-1|15|NA|TRBV19
CASSTEPWLYNEQFF
TGTGCCAGTAGTACCGAGCCGTGGCTATACAATGAGCAGTTCTTC
>NA|TRBJ1-3|15|NA|TRBV4-3
CASSQGTGLGDTIYF
TGCGCCAGCAGCCAAGGAACGGGGTTGGGGGACACCATATATTTT
>NA|TRBJ2-7|13|NA|TRBV5-5
CASSLVLAGEQYF
TGTGCCAGCAGCTTGGTGTTAGCAGGCGAGCAGTACTTC
>TRBD2|TRBJ2-7|13|few|TRBV20-1
CSASERGGREQYF
TGCAGTGCTAGCGAGCGGGGGGGCCGGGAGCAGTACTTC
>TRBD2|TRBJ2-3|16|few|TRBV7-2
CASSLAGATSTDTQYF
TGTGCCAGCAGTCTAGCGGGGGCTACTAGCACAGATACGCAGTATTTT
>TRBD1|TRBJ2-2|14|few|TRBV7-2
CASGTGVNTGELFF
TGTGCCAGCGGGACAGGGGTCAACACCGGGGAGCTGTTTTTT
>TRBD1|TRBJ2-1|12|few|TRBV10-2
CASWTGANEQFF
TGCGCCAGTTGGACAGGAGCTAATGAGCAGTTCTTC
>TRBD1|TRBJ2-7|15|few|TRBV28
CASTIGGTGSHEQYF
TGTGCCAGCACAATAGGTGGGACAGGGAGCCACGAGCAGTACTTC
>NA|TRBJ2-3|16|once|TRBV12-3/TRBV12-4
CASSIRLGSSTDTQYF
TGTGCCAGCAGTATAAGACTAGGCAGCAGCACAGATACGCAGTATTTT
>NA|TRBJ2-3|20|few|TRBV7-9
CASSLVPPGRLRTSTDTQYF
TGTGCCAGCAGCTTAGTGCCGCCGGGACGCCTACGTACTAGCACAGATACGCAGTATTTT
>TRBD1|TRBJ1-4|16|NA|TRBV20-1
CSAVHHRDRDDEKLFF
TGCAGTGCTGTACACCACCGGGACAGGGATGATGAAAAACTGTTTTTT
>TRBD2|TRBJ2-3|16|NA|TRBV5-1
CASSSTSGSGTDTQYF
TGCGCCAGCAGCTCCACTAGCGGGAGTGGCACAGATACGCAGTATTTT
>TRBD2|TRBJ2-5|15|NA|TRBV12-3/TRBV12-4
CASSLVAGNLETQYF
TGTGCCAGCAGTTTAGTAGCGGGGAATCTAGAGACCCAGTACTTC
>NA|TRBJ2-3|16|few|TRBV15
CATSRDAGIYTDTQYF
TGTGCCACCAGCAGAGATGCTGGGATATATACAGATACGCAGTATTTT
>NA|TRBJ1-5|15|NA|TRBV12-3/TRBV12-4
CASSFGGVNNQPQHF
TGTGCCAGCAGTTTCGGGGGGGTTAACAATCAGCCCCAGCATTTT
>NA|TRBJ1-5|18|NA|TRBV23-1
CASSTQVINRDTVQPQHF
TGCGCCAGCAGTACTCAGGTTATTAACAGGGACACCGTTCAGCCCCAGCATTTT
>NA|TRBJ2-3|15|NA|TRBV12-3/TRBV12-4
CASNFRTQTADTQYF
TGTGCCAGCAATTTTAGGACCCAGACGGCAGATACGCAGTATTTT
>TRBD1|TRBJ2-1|15|NA|TRBV25-1
CASSQTGQGNYEQFF
TGTGCCAGCAGCCAAACGGGACAGGGAAACTATGAGCAGTTCTTC
>NA|TRBJ2-2|14|few|TRBV14
CASSATSWYGELFF
TGTGCCAGCAGCGCAACTAGCTGGTACGGGGAGCTGTTTTTT
>NA|TRBJ2-3|14|NA|TRBV27
CASRLGVDTDTQYF
TGTGCCAGCAGGTTGGGGGTCGATACAGATACGCAGTATTTT
>TRBD1|TRBJ1-1|15|NA|TRBV29-1
CSVYDSDRGNTEAFF
TGCAGCGTTTATGATAGTGACAGGGGGAACACTGAAGCTTTCTTT
>NA|TRBJ1-2|11|NA|TRBV25-1
CASSEISGYTF
TGTGCCAGCAGTGAAATCTCTGGCTACACCTTC